This T cell receptor (beta chain) was sequenced in a study of blood T cell repertoires in COVID-19. Background on the study: Donors in the United States, Italy and Spain gave samples during acute or convalescent COVID-19. Nucleic acid was either cDNA or gDNA, and it came from T cells, B-cell-depleted T cells, or PBMCs.

Patients at the Seattle site were enrolled during active infection and followed longitudinally. V dropped 4 bases and J dropped 0 bases, with 11 bases sitting between them. This CDR3 has 15 amino acids. Germline CDR1 and CDR2: SGHNT and YYREEE (reference sequence). Original handling: Amplification from reference gene primers served as the basis for estimated nucleated cell counts. Libraries were prepared by immunoSEQ multiplex PCR; TCRdb keeps only in-frame clonotypes and omits some of them. The V and J calls and clone size were taken over from that table, and D and trimming were inferred from the DNA. The table shows about 49,000 clones, with roughly 93% occurring only once.

Specimen: peripheral blood. V and J are TRBV5-4 and TRBJ2-1; D perhaps matches TRBD1 (5 bases). This receptor was obtained from a man in his 60s with COVID-19, enrolled during active disease. CDR3 in DNA: TGTGCCAGCAGCGCCGCTAGGGGCTCCTACAATGAGCAGTTCTTC. Translating gives CASSAARGSYNEQFF.